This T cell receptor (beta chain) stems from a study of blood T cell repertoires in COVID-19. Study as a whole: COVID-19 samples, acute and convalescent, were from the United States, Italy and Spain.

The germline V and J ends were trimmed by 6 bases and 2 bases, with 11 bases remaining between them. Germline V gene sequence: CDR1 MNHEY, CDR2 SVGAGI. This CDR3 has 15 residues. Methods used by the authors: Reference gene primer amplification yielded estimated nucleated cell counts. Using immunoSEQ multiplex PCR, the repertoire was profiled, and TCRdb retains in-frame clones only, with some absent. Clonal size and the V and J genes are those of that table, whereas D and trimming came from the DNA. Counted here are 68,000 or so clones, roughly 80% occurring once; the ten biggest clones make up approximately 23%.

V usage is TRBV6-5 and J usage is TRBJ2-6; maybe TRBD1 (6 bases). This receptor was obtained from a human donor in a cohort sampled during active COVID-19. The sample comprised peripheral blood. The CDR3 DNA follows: TGTGCCAGCAGACCCCAGGGGACTGGGGCCAACGTCCTGACTTTC. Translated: CASRPQGTGANVLTF.